This T cell receptor (beta chain) is from a study of T cell responses to AZD1222 COVID-19 vaccine (dated by TCRdb to 2020 to 2023). Turning to the overall study: AZD1222 recipients whose second dose came at about 4 weeks and those whose second dose came at about 12 weeks were combined into one group, since spike-specific TCR depth and breadth did not differ between the two schedules. A total of 233 trial participants underwent TCR sequencing, of whom 200 to 220 had received two doses of AZD1222 and 26 had received two doses of the MenACWY control vaccine. Trial participants were enrolled into age subgroups of 18-55, 56-69 and 70-plus years, which contained 148, 28 and 57 TCR-sequenced participants, respectively. Results and caveats for the whole study, not just this receptor: Vaccine-associated CD4 TCRs spanned the whole spike protein, with dominant responses in regions 160-218 and 743-854. Conclusions about previously exposed vaccinees are limited because only 5 or 6 AZD1222 recipients were SARS-CoV-2 seropositive at baseline. Reportedly, close to half of the unique spike-specific TCRs recognized epitopes lying outside the regions that are mutated in the B.1.351 and B.1.1.7 variants. Spike-specific TCR breadth and depth rose significantly after two AZD1222 doses compared with day 0 and with MenACWY recipients. Participants were mostly white British and included more females than males, and it was suggested by the authors that clonal diversity may have been underestimated. The 56-69-year group was small, and its depth increase did not reach significance, likely because of low power. Because no day 14 peak-response samples were available, the repertoires could be characterized only after the peak T cell response.

On this clone: It lacks a known antigen. No per-base quality is available; no much larger clone lies one base away.

The time point label on this specimen signifies: baseline before first vaccination. Vaccinee samples came from UK trials COV001 and COV002, including a single-blind randomized controlled phase 2/3 trial of AZD1222 (ChAdOx1 nCoV-19) in healthy adults. For TCRbeta chain sequencing, PBMC samples from trial participants were taken at day 0 and at day 28 after the second dose. The CDR3 regions of human TCRbeta chains were analyzed by immunosequencing. On the study's bioinformatics: Repertoire TCRs were checked for matches against a reference library of SARS-CoV-2-specific TCRs that had been generated using the MIRA antigen-specificity platform. Breadth was defined as the fraction of unique TCRs that were SARS-CoV-2-associated. Depth was defined as the fraction of total T cells that were SARS-CoV-2-associated. Using the MIRA data, every spike-specific TCR was mapped to the spike region that the TCR reacted to and assigned to either a CD4 or a CD8 class. Log10-transformed breadth and depth values were compared by one-way ANOVA with Sidak's multiple comparisons tests. Drawn from immuneACCESS, this table holds only the in-frame rearrangements with V and J called that TCRdb kept. Clones are partly lost; checked studies trace under half to an unresolved V gene and leave the rest unexplained. V, J and clone size reflect that table, while D and trimming were determined from the DNA. The sample table records some 150,000 clones; approximately 93% of these occur just once. The top ten constitute roughly 3.8% of the sample.

The sample was peripheral blood, taken on day 0 of AZD1222 vaccination. The TCR originated in an adult in good health.

The CDR3 region has the sequence CASNGGGAYNEQFF. The DNA is TGTGCCAGCAACGGAGGTGGGGCCTACAATGAGCAGTTCTTC. In this chain, TRBV6-5 is recombined with TRBJ2-1, with a weak D call of TRBD2 (5 bases match). Inclusive of the bounding cysteine and phenylalanine, the CDR3 is 14 residues long. The retained sequence is limited to the CDR3, 42 bases, with the frame set at the first base. The junction shows trimming of 7 bases on V and 2 bases on J, plus 12 bases between the germline ends. The germline V gene supplies CDR1 MNHEY and CDR2 SVGAGI.